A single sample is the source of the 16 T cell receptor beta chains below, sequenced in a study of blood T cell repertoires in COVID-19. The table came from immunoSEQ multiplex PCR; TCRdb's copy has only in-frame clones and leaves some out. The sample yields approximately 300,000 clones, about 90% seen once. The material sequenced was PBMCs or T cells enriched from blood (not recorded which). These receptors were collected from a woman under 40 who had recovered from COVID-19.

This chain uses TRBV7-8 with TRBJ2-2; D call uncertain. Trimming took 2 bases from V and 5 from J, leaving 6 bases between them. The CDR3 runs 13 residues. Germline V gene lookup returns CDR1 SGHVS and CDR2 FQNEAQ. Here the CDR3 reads CASSLWRTGELFF. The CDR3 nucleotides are TGTGCCAGCAGCTTATGGCGGACCGGGGAGCTGTTTTTT.

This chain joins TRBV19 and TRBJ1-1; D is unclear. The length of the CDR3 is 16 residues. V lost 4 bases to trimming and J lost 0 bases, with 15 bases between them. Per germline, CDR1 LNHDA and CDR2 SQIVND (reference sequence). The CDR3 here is CASSTRPNRLNTEAFF. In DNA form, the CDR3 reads TGTGCCAGTAGTACCCGCCCCAATAGATTGAACACTGAAGCTTTCTTT.

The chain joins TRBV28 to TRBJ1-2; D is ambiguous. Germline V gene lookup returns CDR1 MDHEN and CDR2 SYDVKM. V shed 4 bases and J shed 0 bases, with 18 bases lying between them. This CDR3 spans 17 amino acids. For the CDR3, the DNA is TGTGCCAGCAGTTCACCCCGGGGTCGGCGTACTAACTATGGCTACACCTTC. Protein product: CASSSPRGRRTNYGYTF.

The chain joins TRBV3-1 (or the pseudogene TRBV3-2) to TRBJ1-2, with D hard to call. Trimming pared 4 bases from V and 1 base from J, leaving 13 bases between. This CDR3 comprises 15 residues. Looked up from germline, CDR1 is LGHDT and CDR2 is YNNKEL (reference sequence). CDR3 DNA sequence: TGTGCCAGCAGCCGGGAGGAGTTTGGTAACTATGGCTACACCTTC. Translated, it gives CASSREEFGNYGYTF.

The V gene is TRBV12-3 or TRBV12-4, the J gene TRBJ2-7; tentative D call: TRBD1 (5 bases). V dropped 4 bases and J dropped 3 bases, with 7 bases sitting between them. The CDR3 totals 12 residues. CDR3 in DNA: TGTGCCAGCAGTTCTCAGGGCTACGAGCAGTACTTC. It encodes CASSSQGYEQYF.

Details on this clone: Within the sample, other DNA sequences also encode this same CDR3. CDR3: CASSLAGQNTEAFF. The CDR3 DNA is TGCGCCAGCAGCTTGGCAGGGCAGAACACTGAAGCTTTCTTT. The chain couples TRBV5-1 to TRBJ1-1, with D tentatively TRBD1 (5 bases). V shed 0 bases and J shed 1 base, with 7 bases lying between them. Germline CDR1 reads SGHRS; CDR2 reads YFSETQ. This CDR3 has 14 amino acids. Looking up the rest from reference TRBV5-1 and TRBJ1-1 gives the full variable domain: KAGVTQTPRYLIKTRGQQVTLSCSPISGHRSVSWYQQTPGQGLQFLFEYFSETQRNKGNFPGRFSGRQFSNSRSEMNVSTLELGDSALYLCASSLAGQNTEAFFGQGTRLTVV.

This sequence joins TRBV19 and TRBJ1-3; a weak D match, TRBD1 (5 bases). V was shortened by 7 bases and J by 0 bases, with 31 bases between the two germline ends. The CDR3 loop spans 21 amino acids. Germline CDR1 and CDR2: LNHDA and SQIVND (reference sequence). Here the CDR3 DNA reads TGTGCCAGTAACAATTCCGGGGGGATCGTGGCAGGTACGCTCTCTGGAAACACCATATATTTT. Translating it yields CASNNSGGIVAGTLSGNTIYF.

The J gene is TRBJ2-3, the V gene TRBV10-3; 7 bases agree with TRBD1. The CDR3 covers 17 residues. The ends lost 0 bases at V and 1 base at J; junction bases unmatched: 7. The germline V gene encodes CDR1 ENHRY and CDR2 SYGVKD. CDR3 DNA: TGTGCCATCAGTGAGTCCCCGCCCGGACAGGGCACAGATACGCAGTATTTT. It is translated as CAISESPPGQGTDTQYF.

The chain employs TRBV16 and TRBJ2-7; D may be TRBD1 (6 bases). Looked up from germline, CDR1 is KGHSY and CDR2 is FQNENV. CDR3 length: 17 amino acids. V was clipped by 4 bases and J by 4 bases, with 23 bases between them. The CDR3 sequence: CASSPIITGTTFYEQYF. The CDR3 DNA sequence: TGTGCCAGCAGCCCCATAATAACCGGGACAACATTTTACGAGCAGTACTTC.

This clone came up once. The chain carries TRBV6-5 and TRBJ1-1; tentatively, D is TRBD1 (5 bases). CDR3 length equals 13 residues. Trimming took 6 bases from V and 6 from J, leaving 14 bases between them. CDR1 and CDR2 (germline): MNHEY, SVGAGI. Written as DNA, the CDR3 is TGTGCCAGCAGCTCAGGGAGGAGGGCTGAAGCTTTCTTT. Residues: CASSSGRRAEAFF.

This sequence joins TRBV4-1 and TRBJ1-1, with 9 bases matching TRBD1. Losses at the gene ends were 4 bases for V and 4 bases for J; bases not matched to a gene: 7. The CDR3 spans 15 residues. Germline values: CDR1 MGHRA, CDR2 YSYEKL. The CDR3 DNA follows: TGCGCCAGCAGCCTTTCAGGACAGGGGACCACTGAAGCTTTCTTT. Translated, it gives CASSLSGQGTTEAFF.

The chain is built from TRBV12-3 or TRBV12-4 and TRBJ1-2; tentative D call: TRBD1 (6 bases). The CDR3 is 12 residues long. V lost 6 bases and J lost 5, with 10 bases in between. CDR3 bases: TGTGCCAGCAGGTACAGGGAGTATGGCTACACCTTC. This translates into CASRYREYGYTF.

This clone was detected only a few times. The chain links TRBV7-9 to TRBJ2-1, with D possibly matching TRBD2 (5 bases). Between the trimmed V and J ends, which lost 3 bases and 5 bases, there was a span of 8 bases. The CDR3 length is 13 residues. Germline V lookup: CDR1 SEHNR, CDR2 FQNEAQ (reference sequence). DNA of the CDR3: TGTGCCAGCAGCTTTTCCGGGGACAATGAGCAGTTCTTC. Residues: CASSFSGDNEQFF.

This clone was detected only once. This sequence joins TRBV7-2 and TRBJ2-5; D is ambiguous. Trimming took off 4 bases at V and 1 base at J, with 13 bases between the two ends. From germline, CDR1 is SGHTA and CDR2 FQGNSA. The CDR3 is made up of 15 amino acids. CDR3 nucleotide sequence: TGTGCCAGCAGCTCAGTTGGTGCCCCCCAAGAGACCCAGTACTTC. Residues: CASSSVGAPQETQYF.

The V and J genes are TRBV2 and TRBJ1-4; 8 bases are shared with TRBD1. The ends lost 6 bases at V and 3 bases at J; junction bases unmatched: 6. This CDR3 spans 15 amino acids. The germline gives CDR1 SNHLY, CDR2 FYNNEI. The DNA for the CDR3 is TGTGCCAGCAGCCCAGGGGGCCAGTCTAATGAAAAACTGTTTTTT. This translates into CASSPGGQSNEKLFF. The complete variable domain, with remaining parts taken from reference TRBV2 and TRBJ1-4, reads EPEVTQTPSHQVTQMGQEVILRCVPISNHLYFYWYRQILGQKVEFLVSFYNNEISEKSEIFDDQFSVERPDGSNFTLKIRSTKLEDSAMYFCASSPGGQSNEKLFFGSGTQLSVL.

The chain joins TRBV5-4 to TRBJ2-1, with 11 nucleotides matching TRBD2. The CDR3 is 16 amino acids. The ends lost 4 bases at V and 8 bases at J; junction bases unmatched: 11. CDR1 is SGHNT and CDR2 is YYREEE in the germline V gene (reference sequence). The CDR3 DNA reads TGTGCCAGCAGCATCCCTAGCGGGGGGAATATAGATGAGCAGTTCTTC. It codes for CASSIPSGGNIDEQFF.